This T cell receptor (beta chain) was observed in a study of T-cell memory formation after mild COVID-19. Study-level background: TCR clustering was largely donor specific.

In TCRdb, the 5' RACE reads were re-called with MiXCR into one record per CDR3 protein. Here the sample spans tens of thousands of distinct CDR3 sequences, approximately 7.7% being singletons. Study-level findings and limits: Shrinking CD4+ clones resided mostly in CM and EM, and CD8+ ones in EMRA. Confirmation was lacking for SARS-CoV-2 specificity of second-wave clones that peaked on day 37.

In its sample, this clonotype was seen many times. Its cognate antigen is unknown. The germline V gene encodes CDR1 DFQATT and CDR2 SNEGSKA (reference sequence). The CDR3 has 14 residues. The V segment lost 7 bases and the J segment 2 bases; nucleotides outside the gene matches: 4. Specimen: PBMCs or a T cell subset sorted from them (not recorded which). The sequence was collected from a young man who had mild COVID-19 (a few samples of this study predate the infection). Cell type and time point are not known. V and J are TRBV20-1 and TRBJ2-1; 11 bases line up with TRBD2. As DNA, the CDR3 is TGCAGTGTTCTTAGCGGGGGGGCCTACAATGAGCAGTTCTTC. Protein product: CSVLSGGAYNEQFF.